The T cell receptor beta chain under discussion was sequenced for a study of identical twins (dated by TCRdb to the mid-2010s). In terms of the full investigation: To test whether fetal clonotypes persist, the study used deep sequencing on TCR alpha and beta repertoires from monozygotic twins, unrelated adults of various ages, and cord blood. To rule out contamination, the twin experiments were replicated at different times with different library preparation protocols. Beyond this particular receptor, the publication reports: Because the same donors could not be followed over many years, the conclusions depended on cross-sectional statistical analysis. Compared with coincidental sharing between unrelated individuals, an excess of low generation-probability sequences was observed among out-of-frame TCR alpha sequences shared between twins. In monozygotic twins, recombination models systematically underestimated out-of-frame TCR alpha sharing, but the models matched the sharing seen between unrelated individuals. Zero-insertion analyses could be partly confounded by invariant T cells such as MAIT and iNKT, though diverse VJ usage argued against such confounding for most clonotypes. Excess twin sharing in beta out-of-frame sequences was weaker because fewer shared sequences lowered the signal-to-noise ratio. Fewer insertions were carried by abundant cord blood beta clonotypes; a weaker similar trend was observed in young adult naive repertoires, while no such trend was observed in memory repertoires.

Every donor in the study was a healthy Caucasian. Libraries came from 5' RACE. TCRdb names Illumina HiSeq 2000 as the instrument used. Template switching introduced a universal primer binding site; the final cDNA contained a unique molecular identifier, enabling accurate counting of TCR cDNA molecules. Specific primers in the conserved constant-segment region were used to synthesize first-strand cDNA for the TCR alpha and beta chains. To control for contamination, every cDNA library carried two barcodes: a SMART-Mk sample barcode plus Illumina barcodes. Two successive PCR steps introduced TruSeq adapter sequences along with Illumina sample barcodes. TCR alpha and beta cDNA libraries were sequenced on the Illumina HiSeq platform with custom primers. In the authors' own workflow: Unique molecular identifiers were extracted from raw reads with MiGEC, and CDR3 positions were determined with MiXCR. Recombination models were inferred per individual with the repgenHMM and IGoR tools using an EM algorithm. The tcR package in R was used for shared clonotype analysis, with sharing normalized by the product of cloneset sizes. To study raw recombination without the effects of thymic and clonal selection, out-of-frame nonproductive sequences were analyzed. Through fastp at Q25 and MiXCR, TCRdb rebuilt clones from the public reads, retaining in-frame beta chains. Each CDR3 protein appears once, grouped with its most common genes and DNA. Here the V and J calls rest on TCRdb's processing, not on the authors' analysis. The sample records about 1.7 million distinct CDR3 sequences, more than 30% of which are singletons. The ten largest clonotypes hold 0.25% to 0.3% of the sample.

About this clonotype: There is no known antigen for this receptor. Nothing much larger sits one base from this clone, and base qualities are not available.

CDR1 is given as SGHTA and CDR2 as FQGNSA, both from the germline V gene. Trimming costs V 7 bases and J 8 bases, and their ends lie 19 bases apart. The CDR3 starts with the cysteine, ends with the phenylalanine, and has 14 residues. CDR3 DNA only is kept here, 42 bases in frame from base 1. Sequences were obtained from cord blood. This receptor was identified in a newborn girl in good health. The sequence joins TRBV7-2 to TRBJ2-3; TRBD1 is a weak D gene call, 6 bases matching. The bases are TGTGCCAGCACCTTGGGGGCTAGGGTAGGTACGCAGTATTTT. Its protein product is CASTLGARVGTQYF.